The next 31 T cell receptor beta chains were all read from a single sample in a study of response to subunit inactivated influenza vaccine. MiXCR was run by TCRdb on the RT-PCR reads, yielding one entry per CDR3 protein. The sample includes about 610,000 distinct CDR3 sequences, 14% seen only once; the top ten take 11%. The specimen was PBMCs from blood, collected roughly 12 days after vaccination. The receptors originated from a man over 45 who received an inactivated influenza vaccine.

This clonotype was picked up a small number of times. The chain uses TRBV15 and TRBJ1-4; the D is unclear. Germline assignment: CDR1 LNHNV and CDR2 YYDKDF (reference sequence). This CDR3 is built from 17 residues. V lost 3 bases to trimming and J lost 3 bases, with 17 bases between them. The CDR3 nucleotides are TGTGCCACCAGCAGCCCCAGAACGTCTACGGCTAATGAAAAACTGTTTTTT. Its translation: CATSSPRTSTANEKLFF.

This clonotype was observed many times. The chain has TRBV3-1 and TRBJ2-2; D is uncertain. The CDR3 is 14 residues long. Germline lookup yields CDR1 LGHDT and CDR2 YNNKEL (reference sequence). V lost 0 bases, J lost 2 bases, and 4 bases lay in between. CDR3 in amino acids: CASSQEVNTGELFF. The CDR3, as DNA: TGTGCCAGCAGCCAAGAAGTCAACACCGGGGAGCTGTTTTTT.

The genes are TRBV6-1 and TRBJ2-1; 9 nucleotides line up with TRBD1. This CDR3 has 15 residues. The V segment lost 6 bases and the J segment 4 bases; nucleotides outside the gene matches: 7. CDR1 is MNHNS and CDR2 is SASEGT in the germline V gene. For the CDR3, the DNA is TGTGCCAGCAGGCGCGCGACAGGGGGGTACAATGAGCAGTTCTTC. Amino acids: CASRRATGGYNEQFF.

This clonotype was seen only a few times. The chain recombines TRBV5-6 with TRBJ1-2; the match to TRBD1 covers 10 bases. Per the germline V gene, CDR1 is SGHDT and CDR2 is YYEEEE. After removal of 3 bases from V and 1 base from J, the junction contained 3 bases not matched to a gene. There are 15 residues in the CDR3. The CDR3 loop is CASSWGQGINYGYTF. The CDR3 DNA is TGTGCCAGCAGCTGGGGACAGGGGATTAACTATGGCTACACCTTC.

The J gene is TRBJ1-1, the V gene TRBV7-6, with no clear D. Germline V gene data show CDR1 as SGHVS and CDR2 as FNYEAQ. V lost 5 bases to trimming and J lost 6 bases, with 16 bases between them. The CDR3 is 14 amino acids. CDR3 sequence (DNA): TGTGCCAGCAGCGGTTGGAGGTCCTCCTCTGAAGCTTTCTTT. Its translation: CASSGWRSSSEAFF.

The CDR3 sequence: CATRTSGDRGEQFF. CDR3 in DNA: TGTGCCACCAGGACTAGCGGAGATAGGGGTGAGCAGTTCTTC. The rearrangement uses TRBV24-1 and TRBJ2-1; 9 nucleotides agree with TRBD2. CDR1 and CDR2 (germline): KGHDR, SFDVKD. The CDR3 length is 14 residues. Losses at the gene ends were 7 bases for V and 9 bases for J; bases not matched to a gene: 9.

This chain connects TRBV11-2 to TRBJ2-7; the match to TRBD1 covers 7 bases. The CDR3 loop spans 14 amino acids. Germline V lookup: CDR1 SGHAT, CDR2 FQNNGV. Losses at the gene ends were 5 bases for V and 1 base for J; bases not matched to a gene: 5. This chain's CDR3 is CASSQYRGSYEQYF. In DNA form, the CDR3 reads TGTGCCAGCAGCCAGTACAGGGGTTCCTACGAGCAGTACTTC.

The chain uses TRBV20-1 and TRBJ2-7; no clear D. Per the germline V gene, CDR1 is DFQATT and CDR2 is SNEGSKA (reference sequence). V gave up 0 bases and J gave up 3 bases, with 9 bases separating them. The CDR3 consists of 13 residues. The DNA for the CDR3 is TGCAGTGCTAGAGATGCCGCCATCTACGAGCAGTACTTC. Protein: CSARDAAIYEQYF.

The table lists this clonotype with a few counts. The gene calls are TRBV4-2 and TRBJ2-7; 8 bases line up with TRBD2. The CDR3 contains 17 residues. The germline V gene encodes CDR1 LGHNA and CDR2 YNFKEQ. Losses at the gene ends were 4 bases for V and 1 base for J; bases not matched to a gene: 12. The DNA for the CDR3 is TGTGCCAGCAGCCCGGGAGGGACCGGGACCACTTCCTACGAGCAGTACTTC. Translation gives CASSPGGTGTTSYEQYF.

This clonotype was observed a few times. This chain joins TRBV7-8 and TRBJ1-5; TRBD1 matches 7 bases. With V trimmed by 5 bases and J by 4 bases, 5 bases remained unmatched. The V gene's germline CDR1 is SGHVS and CDR2 FQNEAQ. The CDR3 has 14 amino acids. Written as DNA, the CDR3 is TGTGCCAGCAGCCCGGGACAGACAAATCAGCCCCAGCATTTT. Translating gives CASSPGQTNQPQHF.

The V gene is TRBV30, the J gene TRBJ2-1; D uncertain. Germline CDR1 is GTSNPN and CDR2 is SVGIG (reference sequence). This CDR3 has 11 amino acids. Trimming stripped 0 bases from V and 7 bases from J, with 4 bases between. For the CDR3, the DNA is TGTGCCTGGAGTGTAGCTAATGAGCAGTTCTTC. Its protein product is CAWSVANEQFF.

The DNA for the CDR3 is TGCGCCAGCAGCCTGGGTCCAGGGACGGAGACCCAGTACTTC. Translation: CASSLGPGTETQYF. This chain connects TRBV5-1 to TRBJ2-5; the D call may be TRBD1 or TRBD2 (5 bases each). Germline V lookup: CDR1 SGHRS, CDR2 YFSETQ. The CDR3 contains 14 residues. V gave up 4 bases and J gave up 5 bases, with 15 bases separating them. Full variable domain (missing parts from reference TRBV5-1 and TRBJ2-5): KAGVTQTPRYLIKTRGQQVTLSCSPISGHRSVSWYQQTPGQGLQFLFEYFSETQRNKGNFPGRFSGRQFSNSRSEMNVSTLELGDSALYLCASSLGPGTETQYFGPGTRLLVL.

This clonotype was observed a handful of times. This chain uses TRBV30 with TRBJ2-5; tentatively, D is TRBD1 (6 bases). With 2 bases removed from V and 5 bases from J, the gap between germline ends came to 9 bases. CDR1 and CDR2 (germline): GTSNPN, SVGIG (reference sequence). The CDR3 runs 12 residues. Written as DNA, the CDR3 is TGTGCCTGGAGTACAGGGTTGGAGACCCAGTACTTC. Amino acids: CAWSTGLETQYF.

This rearrangement joins TRBV20-1 to TRBJ1-6; D not certain. The CDR3 totals 14 residues. Trimming shortened V by 3 bases and J by 7 bases, and 13 bases separated the two germline ends. Germline V CDR1 and CDR2: DFQATT, SNEGSKA (reference sequence). The CDR3 DNA reads TGCAGTGCTAGGGACCACAGTAGAAATTCACCCCTCCACTTT. The encoded protein is CSARDHSRNSPLHF.

This clonotype was counted only a few times. This clone may be a read error of a much larger clone one base away. V usage is TRBV6-1 and J usage is TRBJ2-2; 12 bases are shared with TRBD2. Unmatched junction bases numbered 1, after V lost 6 bases and J lost 2 bases. Germline lookup yields CDR1 MNHNS and CDR2 SASEGT. This CDR3 spans 15 amino acids. This CDR3 reads CASRLAGGNTGELFF. The CDR3 region has the DNA TGTGCCAGCAGACTAGCGGGAGGAAACACCGGGGAGCTGTTTTTT.

V and J are TRBV6-2 or TRBV6-3 and TRBJ2-7; 8 bases align to TRBD1. CDR1 and CDR2 (germline): MNHEY, SVGEGT. V lost 5 bases and J lost 4; bases outside the gene matches: 7. There are 14 residues in the CDR3. Here the CDR3 reads CASSPRTGRYEQYF. As DNA, the CDR3 is TGTGCCAGCAGTCCCCGGACAGGGCGGTACGAGCAGTACTTC.

This clonotype occurred a few times. V and J are TRBV29-1 and TRBJ2-2, with TRBD1 matching 10 bases. Looked up from germline, CDR1 is SQVTM and CDR2 is ANQGSEA. Trimming at V came to 6 bases and at J to 3 bases, leaving 4 bases not matched to a gene. The CDR3 totals 14 residues. CDR3 nucleotide sequence: TGCAGCGTAGGGACAGGGGTGCACACCGGGGAGCTGTTTTTT. It encodes CSVGTGVHTGELFF.

The chain uses TRBV2 and TRBJ1-2; TRBD1 is a possible D gene (6 bases). Germline CDR1 reads SNHLY; CDR2 reads FYNNEI. The V end was cut by 6 bases, the J end by 1 base, with 15 bases between. This CDR3 has 15 amino acids. The CDR3 loop is CASRHRTANNYGYTF. For the CDR3, the DNA is TGTGCCAGCAGACACCGGACAGCGAATAACTATGGCTACACCTTC.

The rearrangement joins TRBV12-3 or TRBV12-4 to TRBJ2-7; D tentatively reads TRBD1 or TRBD2 (5 bases each). The V end was cut by 6 bases, the J end by 1 base, with 13 bases between. The length of the CDR3 is 14 residues. The CDR3 sequence: CASRPGPGSYEQYF. In DNA, the CDR3 is TGTGCCAGCAGGCCAGGGCCGGGGTCCTACGAGCAGTACTTC.

This clonotype was counted a single time. The V call is TRBV7-3, the J call TRBJ2-3; 9 bases are shared with TRBD2. With 3 bases clipped from V and 10 bases from J, the junction kept 8 bases outside the gene matches. Germline CDR1 reads SGHTA; CDR2 reads FQGTGA. The CDR3 has 14 amino acids. In DNA, the CDR3 is TGTGCCAGCAGCTTTAGCGGGAGCGAGGGTGCGCAGTATTTT. This sequence encodes CASSFSGSEGAQYF.

The chain links TRBV18 to TRBJ1-1; TRBD1 matches at 8 bases. Germline V CDR1 and CDR2: KGHSH, LQKENI. J lost 6 bases, V lost 3 bases, and 6 bases had no gene match. CDR3 length equals 14 residues. The chain's CDR3 is CASSPDTGGAEAFF. Here the CDR3 DNA reads TGTGCCAGCTCACCGGACACAGGGGGAGCTGAAGCTTTCTTT.

Details on this clonotype: A junction end diverges from the germline sequence, so it may reflect a read error. The chain combines TRBV20-1 with TRBJ2-3; D may be TRBD1 (6 bases). Per the germline V gene, CDR1 is DFQATT and CDR2 is SNEGSKA (reference sequence). The CDR3 runs 14 residues. The CDR3: CSAQPSWDTGTQYF. CDR3 DNA: TGCAGTGCCCAACCTAGCTGGGACACAGGTACGCAGTATTTT.

The chain is built from TRBV2 and TRBJ2-5, with TRBD1 as a possible D gene (6 bases). V was clipped by 2 bases and J by 7 bases, with 14 bases between them. The V gene's germline CDR1 is SNHLY and CDR2 FYNNEI. The length of the CDR3 is 14 residues. The CDR3 DNA is TGTGCCAGCAGTGAAAAGGCAGCCAGGGGGACCCAGTACTTC. It is translated as CASSEKAARGTQYF.

This clonotype was counted only a few times. This chain links TRBV12-3 or TRBV12-4 with TRBJ2-5; D is possibly TRBD2 (7 bases). V lost 4 bases to trimming and J lost 1 base, with 10 bases between them. The CDR3 sequence is 14 residues long. CDR3 nucleotides: TGTGCCAGCAGTTCGGGGGGCTTCCAAGAGACCCAGTACTTC. Amino acid sequence: CASSSGGFQETQYF.

This chain uses TRBV7-9 with TRBJ2-3; D ambiguous. The V and J ends lost 11 bases and 3 bases respectively, with 9 bases between them. Germline V lookup: CDR1 SEHNR, CDR2 FQNEAQ (reference sequence). The CDR3 is 11 amino acids. CDR3 DNA: TGTGCCTTCCTGGGGACAGATACGCAGTATTTT. Protein: CAFLGTDTQYF.

This clonotype has just a few counts. The chain has TRBV6-2 or TRBV6-3 and TRBJ2-1; TRBD2 agrees at 8 bases. The CDR3 is 14 amino acids. Germline V gene data show CDR1 as MNHEY and CDR2 as SVGEGT. Trimming took 7 bases from V and 6 from J; bases not matched to a gene: 8. The CDR3 DNA sequence: TGTGCCAGCAAAGGAGTAGCGGGGCTCAATGAGCAGTTCTTC. It specifies CASKGVAGLNEQFF.

This clonotype is medium-sized by share. The V call is TRBV7-2, the J call TRBJ2-1; D may correspond to TRBD1 or TRBD2 (5 bases each). This CDR3 is 18 amino acids long. Germline CDR1 SGHTA, CDR2 FQGNSA. V lost 5 bases to trimming and J lost 0 bases, with 20 bases between them. CDR3 protein: CASSPSGRLLSSYNEQFF. The CDR3 coding sequence is TGTGCCAGCAGCCCCTCGGGACGGCTGCTAAGCTCCTACAATGAGCAGTTCTTC.

This clonotype showed up many times. The rearrangement joins TRBV7-2 to TRBJ1-6; 8 positions match TRBD1. The germline V gene encodes CDR1 SGHTA and CDR2 FQGNSA. V lost 0 bases, J lost 16 bases, and 5 bases stayed unmatched. The CDR3 consists of 13 residues. The CDR3 is CASSLAGTGRLHF. The CDR3 DNA reads TGTGCCAGCAGCTTAGCGGGGACAGGAAGGCTCCACTTT.

This chain uses TRBV5-1 with TRBJ1-4; D is perhaps TRBD1 (6 bases). Germline V lookup: CDR1 SGHRS, CDR2 YFSETQ. Between the trimmed V and J ends, which lost 2 bases and 4 bases, there was a span of 9 bases. This CDR3 comprises 14 residues. CDR3 DNA sequence: TGCGCCAGCAGCTTACAGGGTTTTAATGAAAAACTGTTTTTT. This encodes CASSLQGFNEKLFF.

This clonotype was seen ten or more times. The chain combines TRBV28 with TRBJ2-2; 8 bases are a match to TRBD1. Germline-derived CDR1 and CDR2 are MDHEN and SYDVKM. The CDR3 is made up of 17 amino acids. Trimming took 1 base from V and 3 from J; bases not matched to a gene: 7. The CDR3 bases are TGTGCCAGCAGTTTATCCCTGGGACAGGATTACACCGGGGAGCTGTTTTTT. Its translation: CASSLSLGQDYTGELFF.

The chain links TRBV5-1 to TRBJ1-1; TRBD1 agrees at 9 bases. Trimming at V came to 0 bases and at J to 6 bases, leaving 6 bases not matched to a gene. Germline V gives CDR1 SGHRS, CDR2 YFSETQ. CDR3 size: 15 residues. CDR3 protein: CASSLGGQGFAEAFF. The CDR3 DNA sequence: TGCGCCAGCAGCTTGGGAGGACAGGGGTTCGCTGAAGCTTTCTTT.